This is a list of T cell receptor beta chains from one sample in a study of T-cell reconstitution after alpha-beta-depleted transplantation in children. One entry per CDR3 protein, called by TCRdb with MiXCR from the PCR reads. The sample includes over 100,000 distinct CDR3 sequences, 10% of them seen just once. The input for sequencing was PBMCs, taken before TCRalphabeta/CD19-depleted stem cell transplant. These receptors were obtained from a boy aged 2 to 10 with acute lymphoblastic leukemia, due to receive a stem cell transplant. Both conserved end residues are part of each CDR3. A D gene is named only where the DNA matches it firmly. Clone size is not always given. Where it is, it says once, few, many or a class for expanded clones.

- TRBV19 - CASSSGGGANVLTF
TRBD2 TRBV27 many CASSSKAGLAGVYEQYF
- TRBV7-2 many CASSLTHSTDTQYF
TRBD2 TRBV13 - CASSLGVGGRMVNEQFF
- TRBV9 - CASSVGGGMSTDTQYF
TRBD2 TRBV18 few CASSPRPGGRQGEQFF
- TRBV12-3/TRBV12-4 - CASRPGSVGNQPQHF
- TRBV20-1 medium-sized CSAGEKVSQPQHF
TRBD1 TRBV20-1 few CSARGQGMETQYF
- TRBV9 many CASSALGGLTSTDTQYF
TRBD2 TRBV20-1 - CSAAVAGPTDTQYF
TRBD2 TRBV3-1 many CASSQLGAGVHNEQFF
- TRBV12-3/TRBV12-4 many CASRVGIYNEQFF
TRBD1 TRBV28 - CASSSGGRDGYTF
- TRBV7-2 - CASSLSVIETQYF
- TRBV10-3 few CAISVTGQSYEQYF
TRBD2 TRBV30 - CAWSGGLAYEQYF
- TRBV7-3 many CASSSQTGSAFF
- TRBV10-3 few CATGKADTQYF
- TRBV11-2 few CASSSSLATPHNEQFF
TRBD1 TRBV24-1 - CATSDRDRGNTEAFF
- TRBV20-1 many CSASRQTYEQYF
- TRBV10-3 few CAIRGSTDTQYF
- TRBV24-1 - CATSGGAPYNEQFF
- TRBV11-2 - CASSETPHSYNEQFF
- TRBV12-3/TRBV12-4 - CASSLGTSKNQPQHF
TRBD1 TRBV6-1 - CAGGSRTGGFEQYF
- TRBV7-9 few CASSLIGHAVGNTEAFF
- TRBV12-3/TRBV12-4 many CAFARFLSRVDSGTDTQYF
- TRBV7-9 - CASSSAGTPSGANVLTF
- TRBV6-1 few CASRKGGNTGELFF
TRBD2 TRBV29-1 few CSVEKLAGATDTQYF
TRBD1 TRBV7-2 few CASSPRTGGYTF
TRBD2 TRBV5-1 many CASSLLAGRNTGELFF
TRBD1 TRBV20-1 many CSARDWAGGTEAFF
- TRBV5-6 few CASSSDPTFGEQFF
TRBD1 TRBV11-2 few CASSPQAGGGYIQYF
- TRBV20-1 - CSARSEAFEQYF
- TRBV20-1 many CSAFKLGNEQFF
- TRBV30 few CAWSHTEAFF
- TRBV5-1 many CASSLANTDTQYF
- TRBV6-2/TRBV6-3 - CASSPRPTGYGYTF
TRBD2 TRBV11-3 few CASSGGTSGRLGEQFF
- TRBV20-1 few CSARDLERGNEQFF
TRBD2 TRBV6-1 - CATARGVPSGANVLTF
TRBD2 TRBV6-5 - CASSQGLAGAPNEQFF
- TRBV12-3/TRBV12-4 few CASSSGASPLHF
- TRBV10-3 - CAISINNEQFF
TRBD2 TRBV5-1 - CASSLTSGRTNEQFF
- TRBV18 many CASSPLDRSYGYTF
TRBD2 TRBV19 many CASSIELAGHNEQFF